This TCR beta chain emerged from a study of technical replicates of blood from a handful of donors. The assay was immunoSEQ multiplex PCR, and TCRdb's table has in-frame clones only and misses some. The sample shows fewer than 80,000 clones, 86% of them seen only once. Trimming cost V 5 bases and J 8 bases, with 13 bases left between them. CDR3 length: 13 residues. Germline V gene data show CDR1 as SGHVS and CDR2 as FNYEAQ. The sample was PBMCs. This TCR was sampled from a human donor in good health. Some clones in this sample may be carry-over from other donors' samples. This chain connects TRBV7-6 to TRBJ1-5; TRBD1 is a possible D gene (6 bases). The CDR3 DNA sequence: TGTGCCAGCAGCCGTACAGGGCTGGAGCCCCAGCATTTT. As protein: CASSRTGLEPQHF. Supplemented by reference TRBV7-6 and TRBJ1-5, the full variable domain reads GAGVSQSPRYKVTKRGQDVALRCDPISGHVSLYWYRQALGQGPEFLTYFNYEAQQDKSGLPNDRFSAERPEGSISTLTIQRTEQRDSAMYRCASSRTGLEPQHFGDGTRLSIL.